This T cell receptor (delta chain) was sequenced for a study of γδ T cells in repeated Plasmodium falciparum infection. Each sorted gammadelta sample had TRG and TRD chains sequenced. TCRdb called clones anew from the multiplex PCR reads with CATT. Found here are 75,000 to 95,000 delta-chain clones, roughly 0.98% of them singletons; the top ten hold roughly 9.9%. Vgamma9/Vdelta2+ and Vdelta2-negative gammadelta T cells were flow-sorted from PBMC for bulk sequencing. A remark on this clone: TCRdb lists the protein of a much larger clone for this DNA, which differs at residue 20, so this is likely a read error; the protein given here is translated from the DNA itself.

Germline CDR1 is TSWWSYY and CDR2 is QGS. The length of the CDR3 is 22 residues. The sequenced material came from gamma-delta T cells from blood. The rearrangement joins TRDV1 to TRDJ1; 13 positions match TRDD3. The clonotype comes from a pool of human donors (malaria-infected and uninfected, not separated). The CDR3 DNA sequence: TGTGCTCTTGGGGAACTCCTTCCTACTAAGTACTGGGGGATACGAGGGGCCGATAAATTCATCTTT. The encoded protein is CALGELLPTKYWGIRGADKFIF.